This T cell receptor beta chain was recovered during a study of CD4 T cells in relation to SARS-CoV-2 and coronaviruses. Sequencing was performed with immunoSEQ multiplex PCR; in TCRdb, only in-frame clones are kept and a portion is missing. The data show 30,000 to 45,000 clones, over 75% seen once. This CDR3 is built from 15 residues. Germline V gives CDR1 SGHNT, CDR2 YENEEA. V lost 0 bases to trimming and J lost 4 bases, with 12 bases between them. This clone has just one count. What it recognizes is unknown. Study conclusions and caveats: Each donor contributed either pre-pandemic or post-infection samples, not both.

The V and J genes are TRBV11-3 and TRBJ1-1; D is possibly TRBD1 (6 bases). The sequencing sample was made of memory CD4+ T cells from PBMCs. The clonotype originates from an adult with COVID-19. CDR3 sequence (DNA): TGTGCCAGCAGCTTAGATGGGGGGCCGGTCACTGAAGCTTTCTTT. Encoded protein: CASSLDGGPVTEAFF.